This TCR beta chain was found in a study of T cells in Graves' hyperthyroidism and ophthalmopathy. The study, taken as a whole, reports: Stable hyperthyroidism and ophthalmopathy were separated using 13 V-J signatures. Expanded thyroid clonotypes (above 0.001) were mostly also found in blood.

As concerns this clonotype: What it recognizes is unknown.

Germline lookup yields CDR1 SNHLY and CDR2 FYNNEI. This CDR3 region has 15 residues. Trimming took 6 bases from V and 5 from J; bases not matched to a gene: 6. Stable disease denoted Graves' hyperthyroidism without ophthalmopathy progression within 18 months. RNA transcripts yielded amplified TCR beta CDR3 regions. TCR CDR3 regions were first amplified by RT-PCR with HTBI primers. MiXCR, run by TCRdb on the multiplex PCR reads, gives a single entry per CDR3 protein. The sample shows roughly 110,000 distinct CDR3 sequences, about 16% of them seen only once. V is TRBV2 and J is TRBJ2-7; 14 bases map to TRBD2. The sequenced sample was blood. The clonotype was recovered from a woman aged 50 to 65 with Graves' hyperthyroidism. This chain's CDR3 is CASRVPGLAGDEQYF. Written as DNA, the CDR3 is TGTGCCAGCAGGGTTCCGGGACTAGCGGGAGACGAGCAGTACTTC.